Listed below are T cell receptor beta chains from one sample, sequenced in a study of T cells in Graves' hyperthyroidism and ophthalmopathy. Each CDR3 protein gets one entry after TCRdb re-called the multiplex PCR reads with MiXCR. This table holds 470,000 or so distinct CDR3 sequences, roughly 20% found once. The sample was blood. The receptors originated from a man between 18 and 29 years old with Graves' hyperthyroidism. CDR3s include the opening cysteine and the closing phenylalanine or tryptophan. Each record gives: clone size, D gene, V gene, CDR3 length, J gene, CDR3 protein, CDR3 DNA. The D gene is left open where the match is weak. Clone size appears in some rows only: once, few, many, or a class for an expanded clone.

many	TRBD1	TRBV4-1	15	TRBJ2-2	CASSPVEGAGGELFF	TGCGCCAGCAGCCCCGTCGAGGGGGCGGGCGGGGAGCTGTTTTTT
many	NA	TRBV6-1	13	TRBJ1-1	CASRQPGRFEAFF	TGTGCCAGCAGACAACCCGGACGGTTTGAAGCTTTCTTT
many	NA	TRBV6-1	15	TRBJ1-5	CASSPSRDFNQPQHF	TGTGCCAGCAGTCCGAGCAGGGACTTCAATCAGCCCCAGCATTTT
many	NA	TRBV6-5	13	TRBJ2-5	CASSYQTEETQYF	TGTGCCAGCAGTTACCAGACGGAAGAGACCCAGTACTTC
few	NA	TRBV11-2	15	TRBJ1-3	CASRVDRSSGNTIYF	TGTGCCAGCAGGGTTGACAGAAGCTCTGGAAACACCATATATTTT
NA	TRBD2	TRBV27	14	TRBJ2-2	CASSPGTRAGELFF	TGTGCCAGCAGTCCCGGGACTAGGGCCGGGGAGCTGTTTTTT
many	NA	TRBV14	17	TRBJ2-5	CASSQWHRAKGGETQYF	TGTGCCAGCAGCCAATGGCACAGGGCAAAAGGAGGGGAGACCCAGTACTTC
many	TRBD1	TRBV6-1	13	TRBJ1-5	CASTGTGRQPQHF	TGTGCCAGCACCGGGACAGGGAGGCAGCCCCAGCATTTT
NA	NA	TRBV30	14	TRBJ1-2	CAWSNNREIYGYTF	TGTGCCTGGAGTAACAACAGGGAGATCTATGGCTACACCTTC
NA	TRBD1	TRBV11-2	12	TRBJ2-7	CAKRDRGNEQYF	TGTGCCAAACGGGACAGGGGGAACGAGCAGTACTTC
few	NA	TRBV12-3/TRBV12-4	13	TRBJ2-5	CASSLRSGETQYF	TGTGCCAGCAGTTTAAGGAGCGGAGAGACCCAGTACTTC
NA	NA	TRBV2	13	TRBJ2-5	CASSASRRETQYF	TGTGCCAGCAGTGCCAGCCGACGGGAGACCCAGTACTTC
many	NA	TRBV28	13	TRBJ1-1	CASSLLGVTEAFF	TGTGCCAGCAGTTTATTGGGGGTAACTGAAGCTTTCTTT
many	NA	TRBV11-1	14	TRBJ1-1	CASSWWGSNTEAFF	TGTGCCAGCAGCTGGTGGGGCTCGAACACTGAAGCTTTCTTT
many	NA	TRBV28	14	TRBJ1-2	CASSLGTVNYGYTF	TGTGCCAGCAGCCTCGGGACGGTTAACTATGGCTACACCTTC
many	NA	TRBV10-3	11	TRBJ2-6	CAIMAPNVLTF	TGTGCCATCATGGCACCCAACGTCCTGACTTTC
few	TRBD1	TRBV30	14	TRBJ1-1	CALPGQGRSTEAFF	TGTGCCCTACCGGGACAGGGCCGGAGCACTGAAGCTTTCTTT
NA	NA	TRBV25-1	18	TRBJ2-5	CASSESQAGTKYQETQYF	TGTGCCAGCAGTGAATCCCAAGCCGGGACAAAGTACCAAGAGACCCAGTACTTC
many	NA	TRBV20-1	14	TRBJ1-5	CSAKPDSSGQPQHF	TGCAGTGCTAAGCCCGACAGCTCGGGGCAGCCCCAGCATTTT
many	NA	TRBV13	14	TRBJ1-1	CASSLGALNTEAFF	TGTGCCAGCAGCTTAGGTGCGCTGAACACTGAAGCTTTCTTT
many	NA	TRBV29-1	16	TRBJ1-2	CSVGIRIRGRAIGYTF	TGCAGCGTTGGGATAAGGATTAGGGGAAGGGCGATAGGCTACACCTTC
many	NA	TRBV29-1	12	TRBJ2-7	CSSLQANYEQYF	TGCAGTTCGTTGCAGGCCAACTACGAGCAGTACTTC
NA	NA	TRBV12-3/TRBV12-4	16	TRBJ2-7	CASSLATGEGGFEQYF	TGTGCCAGCAGTTTAGCCACAGGAGAGGGGGGTTTCGAGCAGTACTTC
NA	NA	TRBV6-1	17	TRBJ1-5	CASSEWTRSPSNQPQHF	TGTGCCAGCAGTGAATGGACTCGGAGTCCTAGCAATCAGCCCCAGCATTTT
NA	NA	TRBV12-3/TRBV12-4	16	TRBJ2-2	CASSKLQGPNTGELFF	TGTGCCAGCAGTAAATTGCAGGGACCGAACACCGGGGAGCTGTTTTTT
few	NA	TRBV20-1	14	TRBJ2-1	CSARPRRIYNEQFF	TGCAGTGCTCGGCCGAGACGGATCTACAATGAGCAGTTCTTC
many	TRBD1	TRBV29-1	13	TRBJ2-7	CSVGQGPTYEQYF	TGCAGCGTTGGACAGGGACCGACCTACGAGCAGTACTTC